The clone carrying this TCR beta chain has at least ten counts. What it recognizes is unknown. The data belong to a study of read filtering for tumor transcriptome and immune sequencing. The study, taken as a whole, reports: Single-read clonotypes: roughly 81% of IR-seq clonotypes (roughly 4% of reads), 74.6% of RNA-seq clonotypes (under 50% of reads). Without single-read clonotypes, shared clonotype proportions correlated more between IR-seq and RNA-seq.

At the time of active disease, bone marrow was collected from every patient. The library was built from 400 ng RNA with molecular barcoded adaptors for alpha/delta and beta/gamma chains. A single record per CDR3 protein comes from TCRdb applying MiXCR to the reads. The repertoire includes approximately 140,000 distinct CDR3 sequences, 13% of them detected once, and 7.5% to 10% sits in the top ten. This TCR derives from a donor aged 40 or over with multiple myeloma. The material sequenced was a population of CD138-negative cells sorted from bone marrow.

The CDR3 region is CSARNQRAAAGAFDGYTF. The CDR3 DNA is TGCAGTGCTAGGAATCAAAGGGCCGCGGCCGGGGCATTTGATGGCTACACCTTC. The rearrangement uses TRBV20-1 and TRBJ1-2, with D perhaps TRBD1 (5 bases). This CDR3 has 18 residues. Germline values: CDR1 DFQATT, CDR2 SNEGSKA (reference sequence). V gave up 3 bases and J gave up 6 bases, with 29 bases separating them.